This T cell receptor (beta chain) was sequenced during a study of T cells in Graves' hyperthyroidism and ophthalmopathy. The V gene's germline CDR1 is MNHEY and CDR2 SMNVEV (reference sequence). This CDR3 has 14 amino acids. The CDR3 regions of TCR beta were amplified from RNA transcripts. With the HTBI primer set, the TCR CDR3 went through a first round of RT-PCR. TCRdb processed the multiplex PCR reads anew with MiXCR; each CDR3 protein has one entry. The sample comprises about 95,000 distinct CDR3 sequences, roughly 37% of which are singletons, and 10% rests with the top ten. Each diagnosis drew on symptoms, thyroxine, TRAb, thyroid ultrasound and orbital computed tomography findings. On this clonotype itself: This may be a read error, as it is one base from a much larger clone.

The sequenced material came from peripheral blood or thyroid tissue (not recorded which). The chain recombines TRBV27 with TRBJ1-2; D not certain. The clonotype comes from a young woman with Graves' hyperthyroidism. CDR3 DNA sequence: TGTGCCAGCATGAACGCAGCGGGGAGCTATAGCTACACCTTC. Residues: CASMNAAGSYSYTF.